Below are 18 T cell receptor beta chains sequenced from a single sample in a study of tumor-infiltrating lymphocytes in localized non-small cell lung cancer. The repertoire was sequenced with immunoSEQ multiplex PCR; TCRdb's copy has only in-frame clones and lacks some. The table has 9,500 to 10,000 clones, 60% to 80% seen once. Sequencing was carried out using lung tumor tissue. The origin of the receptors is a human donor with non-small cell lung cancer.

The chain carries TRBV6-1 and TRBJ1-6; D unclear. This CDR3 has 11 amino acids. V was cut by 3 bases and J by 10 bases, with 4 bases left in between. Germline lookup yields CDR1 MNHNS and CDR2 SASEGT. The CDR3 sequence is CASSDVSPLHF. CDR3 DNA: TGTGCCAGCAGTGATGTGTCACCCCTCCACTTT.

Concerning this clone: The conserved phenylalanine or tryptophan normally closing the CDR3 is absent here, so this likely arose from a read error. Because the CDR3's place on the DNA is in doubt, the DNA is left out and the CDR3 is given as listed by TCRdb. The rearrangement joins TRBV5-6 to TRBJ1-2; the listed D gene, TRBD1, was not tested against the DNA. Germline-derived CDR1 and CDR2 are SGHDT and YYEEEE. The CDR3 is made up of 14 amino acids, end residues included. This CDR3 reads CASSSGQGLRRSFS.

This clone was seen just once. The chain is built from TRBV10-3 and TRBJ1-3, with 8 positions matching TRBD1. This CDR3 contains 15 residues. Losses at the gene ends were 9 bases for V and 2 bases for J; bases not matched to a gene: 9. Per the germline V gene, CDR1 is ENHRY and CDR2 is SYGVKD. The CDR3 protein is CAISSTDRAGNTIYF. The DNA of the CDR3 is TGTGCCATATCTTCCACGGACAGGGCTGGAAACACCATATATTTT.

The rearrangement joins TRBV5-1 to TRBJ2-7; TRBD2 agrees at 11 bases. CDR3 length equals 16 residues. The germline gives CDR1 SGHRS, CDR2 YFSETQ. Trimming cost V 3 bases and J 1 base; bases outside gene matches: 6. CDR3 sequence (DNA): TGCGCCAGCAGCTCGGGACTAGCGGCTTTTTCCTACGAGCAGTACTTC. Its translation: CASSSGLAAFSYEQYF. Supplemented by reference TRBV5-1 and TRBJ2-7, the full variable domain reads KAGVTQTPRYLIKTRGQQVTLSCSPISGHRSVSWYQQTPGQGLQFLFEYFSETQRNKGNFPGRFSGRQFSNSRSEMNVSTLELGDSALYLCASSSGLAAFSYEQYFGPGTRLTVT.

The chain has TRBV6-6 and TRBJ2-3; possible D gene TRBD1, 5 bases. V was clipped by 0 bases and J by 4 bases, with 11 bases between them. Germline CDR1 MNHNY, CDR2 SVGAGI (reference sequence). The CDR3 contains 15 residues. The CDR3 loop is CASSYSARDPDTQYF. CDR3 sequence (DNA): TGTGCCAGCAGTTACTCTGCCAGGGATCCAGATACGCAGTATTTT.

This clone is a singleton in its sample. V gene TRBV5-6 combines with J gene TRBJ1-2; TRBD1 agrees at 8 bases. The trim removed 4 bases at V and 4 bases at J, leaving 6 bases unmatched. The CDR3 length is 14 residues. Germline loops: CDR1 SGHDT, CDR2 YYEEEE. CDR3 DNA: TGTGCCAGCAGCCGGACAGGGCACCTCTATGGCTACACCTTC. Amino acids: CASSRTGHLYGYTF. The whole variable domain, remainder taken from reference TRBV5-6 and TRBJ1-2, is DAGVTQSPTHLIKTRGQQVTLRCSPKSGHDTVSWYQQALGQGPQFIFQYYEEEERQRGNFPDRFSGHQFPNYSSELNVNALLLGDSALYLCASSRTGHLYGYTFGSGTRLTVV.

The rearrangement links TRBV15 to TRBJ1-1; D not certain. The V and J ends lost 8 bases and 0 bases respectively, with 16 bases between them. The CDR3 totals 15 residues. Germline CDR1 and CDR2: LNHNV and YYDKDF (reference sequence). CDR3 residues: CATAGRDLMNTEAFF. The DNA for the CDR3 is TGTGCCACCGCGGGCCGCGACCTTATGAACACTGAAGCTTTCTTT.

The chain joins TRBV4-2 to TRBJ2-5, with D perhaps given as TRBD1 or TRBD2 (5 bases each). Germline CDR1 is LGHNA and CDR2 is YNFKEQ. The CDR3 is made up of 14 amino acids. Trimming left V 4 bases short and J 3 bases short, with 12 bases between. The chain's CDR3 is CASSLNLGEETQYF. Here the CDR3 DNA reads TGTGCCAGCAGCCTAAACTTGGGGGAAGAGACCCAGTACTTC.

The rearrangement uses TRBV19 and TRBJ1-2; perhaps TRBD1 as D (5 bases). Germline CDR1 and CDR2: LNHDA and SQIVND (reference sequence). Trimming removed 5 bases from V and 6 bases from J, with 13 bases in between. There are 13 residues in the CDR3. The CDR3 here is CASSYGQGDGYTF. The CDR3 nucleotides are TGTGCCAGTAGTTATGGCCAGGGTGATGGCTACACCTTC.

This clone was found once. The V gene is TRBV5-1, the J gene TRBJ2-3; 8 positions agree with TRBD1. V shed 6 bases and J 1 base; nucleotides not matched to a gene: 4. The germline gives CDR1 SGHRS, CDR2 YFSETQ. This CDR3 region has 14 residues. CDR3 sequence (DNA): TGCGCCAGCACCGTGGGACAGGGCACAGATACGCAGTATTTT. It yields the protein CASTVGQGTDTQYF.

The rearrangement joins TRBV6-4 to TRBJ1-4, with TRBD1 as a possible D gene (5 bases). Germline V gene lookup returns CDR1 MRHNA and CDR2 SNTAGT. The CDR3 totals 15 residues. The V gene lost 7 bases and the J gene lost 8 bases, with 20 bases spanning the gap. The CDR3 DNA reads TGTGCCAGCACCGGACGTAGACAGAAGATAGAAAAACTGTTTTTT. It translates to CASTGRRQKIEKLFF.

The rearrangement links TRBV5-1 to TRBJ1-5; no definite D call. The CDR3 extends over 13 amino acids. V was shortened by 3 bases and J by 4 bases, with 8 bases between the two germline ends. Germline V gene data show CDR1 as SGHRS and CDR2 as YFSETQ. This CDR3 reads CASSSDGNQPQHF. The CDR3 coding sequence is TGCGCCAGCAGCTCGGACGGTAATCAGCCCCAGCATTTT.

The CDR3 DNA is TGTGCCAGCAGCCCTCGGGGTGTGGGAACCACTGAAGCTTTCTTT. Its protein is CASSPRGVGTTEAFF. This chain links TRBV11-2 with TRBJ1-1, with no clear D. Germline V gene lookup returns CDR1 SGHAT and CDR2 FQNNGV. The length of the CDR3 is 15 residues. The V end lost 5 bases, the J end lost 4 bases, and 17 bases lay between the germline ends.

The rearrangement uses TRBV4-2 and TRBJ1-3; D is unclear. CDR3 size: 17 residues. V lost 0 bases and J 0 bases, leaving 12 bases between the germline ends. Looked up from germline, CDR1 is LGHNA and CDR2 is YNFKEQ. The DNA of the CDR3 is TGTGCCAGCAGCCAAGACCCCCTACACCGCTCTGGAAACACCATATATTTT. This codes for CASSQDPLHRSGNTIYF.

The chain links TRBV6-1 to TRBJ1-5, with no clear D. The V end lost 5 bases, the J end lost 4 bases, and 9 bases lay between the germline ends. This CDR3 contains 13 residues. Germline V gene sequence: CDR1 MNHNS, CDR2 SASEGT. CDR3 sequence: CASSTAFNQPQHF. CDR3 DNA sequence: TGTGCCAGCAGTACGGCGTTTAATCAGCCCCAGCATTTT.

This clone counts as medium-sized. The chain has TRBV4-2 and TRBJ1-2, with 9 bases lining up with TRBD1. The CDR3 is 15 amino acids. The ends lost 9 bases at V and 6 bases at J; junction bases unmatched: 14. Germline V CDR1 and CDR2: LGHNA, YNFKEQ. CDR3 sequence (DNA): TGTGCCAGTAAAACGGACAGGGGAGAGGGGGATGGCTACACCTTC. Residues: CASKTDRGEGDGYTF.

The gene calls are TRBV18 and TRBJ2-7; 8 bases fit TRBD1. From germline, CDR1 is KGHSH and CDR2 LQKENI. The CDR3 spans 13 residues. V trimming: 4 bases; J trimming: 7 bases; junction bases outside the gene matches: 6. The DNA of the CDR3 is TGTGCCAGCTCACTCGAGACAGGGGATGAGCAGTACTTC. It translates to CASSLETGDEQYF.

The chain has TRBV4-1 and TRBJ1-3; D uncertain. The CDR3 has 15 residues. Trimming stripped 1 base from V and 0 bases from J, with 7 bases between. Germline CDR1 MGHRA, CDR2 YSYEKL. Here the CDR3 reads CASSQGRSSGNTIYF. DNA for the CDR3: TGCGCCAGCAGCCAAGGGAGGAGCTCTGGAAACACCATATATTTT.